Below, 25 T cell receptor beta chains from the same sample are listed, as sequenced in a study of T cells in Graves' hyperthyroidism and ophthalmopathy. RNA transcripts gave rise to amplified TCR beta CDR3 regions. A set of HTBI primers served as the primers for a first-round RT-PCR of the TCR CDR3. TCRdb analysed the multiplex PCR reads with MiXCR anew, one entry per CDR3 protein. Of about 250,000 distinct CDR3 sequences in the sample, almost 25% were seen once. The specimen sequenced was blood. The receptors were sampled from a woman aged 40 to 50 with Graves' ophthalmopathy.

V gene TRBV6-5 combines with J gene TRBJ2-2, with TRBD2 identical over 10 bases. Germline V CDR1 and CDR2: MNHEY, SVGAGI. The CDR3 loop spans 15 amino acids. V trimming: 2 bases; J trimming: 6 bases; junction bases outside the gene matches: 3. In DNA, the CDR3 is TGTGCCAGCAGTTACGCTAGCGGGAGTGCCGGGGAGCTGTTTTTT. Amino acids: CASSYASGSAGELFF.

This clonotype was observed at least ten times. CDR3 coding DNA: TGCAGTGCTGCCGGGGGGCGAGAGACCCAGTACTTC. Residues: CSAAGGRETQYF. The rearrangement links TRBV20-1 to TRBJ2-5, with D perhaps TRBD2 (7 bases). The germline CDR1 and CDR2 sequences are DFQATT and SNEGSKA (reference sequence). With 5 bases removed from V and 4 bases from J, the gap between germline ends came to 11 bases. The CDR3 has 12 residues.

This clonotype was recorded many times. The genes are TRBV7-9 and TRBJ2-7, with a weak D call TRBD2 (6 bases). V dropped 0 bases and J dropped 2 bases, with 11 bases sitting between them. The germline gives CDR1 SEHNR, CDR2 FQNEAQ (reference sequence). The CDR3 totals 15 residues. The CDR3 spells CASSLAPGVAYEQYF. Here the CDR3 DNA reads TGTGCCAGCAGCTTAGCGCCGGGAGTGGCCTACGAGCAGTACTTC. Full variable domain (missing parts from reference TRBV7-9 and TRBJ2-7): DTGVSQNPRHKITKRGQNVTFRCDPISEHNRLYWYRQTLGQGPEFLTYFQNEAQLEKSRLLSDRFSAERPKGSFSTLEIQRTEQGDSAMYLCASSLAPGVAYEQYFGPGTRLTVT.

CDR3 in amino acids: CASRYTALGRVTEAFF. CDR3 sequence (DNA): TGTGCCAGCAGGTACACCGCCCTCGGCAGGGTCACTGAAGCTTTCTTT. The chain uses TRBV6-2 or TRBV6-3 and TRBJ1-1, with D possibly being TRBD1 (5 bases). This CDR3 spans 16 amino acids. Germline V gene sequence: CDR1 MNHEY, CDR2 SVGEGT. With 6 bases removed from V and 4 bases from J, the gap between germline ends came to 21 bases.

This clonotype was detected many times. One end of the junction varies from germline; a read error may be responsible. V and J are TRBV28 and TRBJ2-1; D remains unclear. CDR3 length: 14 amino acids. Per the germline V gene, CDR1 is MDHEN and CDR2 is SYDVKM. The CDR3 region has the DNA TGCGCCAGCATAAGATCCTCCTCCTACAATGAGCAGTTCTTC. Amino acids: CASIRSSSYNEQFF. Drawing the rest from reference TRBV28 and TRBJ2-1, the complete variable domain is DVKVTQSSRYLVKRTGEKVFLECVQDMDHENMFWYRQDPGLGLRLIYFSYDVKMKEKGDIPEGYSVSREKKERFSLILESASTNQTSMYLCASIRSSSYNEQFFGPGTRLTVL.

This clonotype has at least ten counts. This sequence joins TRBV24-1 and TRBJ1-5; D gene uncertain. The ends were cut back, 10 bases at V and 9 bases at J, with 15 bases in the middle. Germline lookup yields CDR1 KGHDR and CDR2 SFDVKD. The CDR3 consists of 12 residues. The CDR3 coding sequence is TGTGCCACGCGAACGGGGTCTGGGCCCCAGCATTTT. Residues: CATRTGSGPQHF.

The table lists this clonotype with many counts. The V and J genes are TRBV15 and TRBJ2-2; D may be TRBD2 (6 bases). This CDR3 is built from 13 residues. Germline V gene data show CDR1 as LNHNV and CDR2 as YYDKDF (reference sequence). The V end lost 4 bases, the J end lost 7 bases, and 10 bases lay between the germline ends. The CDR3 DNA is TGTGCCACCAGCACGGAGGGGAACGGGGAGCTGTTTTTT. It translates to CATSTEGNGELFF.

This chain links TRBV6-1 with TRBJ2-5, with 7 bases that match TRBD1. The CDR3 consists of 14 residues. V trimming: 6 bases; J trimming: 3 bases; junction bases outside the gene matches: 7. Germline CDR1 MNHNS, CDR2 SASEGT. For the CDR3, the DNA is TGTGCCAGCAGCTTTGGACAGGACAAAGAGACCCAGTACTTC. Its protein product is CASSFGQDKETQYF.

This clonotype was observed at least ten times. V and J are TRBV20-1 and TRBJ1-5; D ambiguous. Deletions cut 1 base from V and 2 bases from J, with 15 bases between. The CDR3 spans 16 residues. Germline V gene lookup returns CDR1 DFQATT and CDR2 SNEGSKA (reference sequence). For the CDR3, the DNA is TGCAGTGCTAGAGTGGATGGGCCGGGCGGCAATCAGCCCCAGCATTTT. Its translation is CSARVDGPGGNQPQHF.

This clonotype was recorded at least ten times. Written as DNA, the CDR3 is TGTGCCAGCAGTTCCGCGATGGGCGGGAGGGCCGTAGTCTACGAGCAGTACTTC. It specifies CASSSAMGGRAVVYEQYF. This sequence joins TRBV6-2 or TRBV6-3 and TRBJ2-7; 9 nucleotides line up with TRBD2. Trimming removed 4 bases from V and 3 bases from J; junction bases left unmatched: 16. This CDR3 spans 18 amino acids. The germline V gene has CDR1 MNHEY and CDR2 SVGEGT.

This clonotype has at least ten counts. One end of the junction is discordant with germline, which a read error may explain. The chain employs TRBV10-2 and TRBJ2-5; 11 nucleotides agree with TRBD2. CDR1 is WSHSY, CDR2 SAAADI, per germline. This CDR3 is 15 amino acids long. The CDR3 spells CASGESGLAGETQYF. The CDR3 nucleotides read TGCGCCAGCGGTGAGTCCGGACTAGCGGGAGAGACCCAGTACTTC.

This clonotype was seen at least ten times. The chain combines TRBV19 with TRBJ1-1; no definite D call. Germline CDR1 and CDR2: LNHDA and SQIVND (reference sequence). The V end was cut by 3 bases, the J end by 4 bases, with 9 bases between. This CDR3 region has 13 residues. CDR3 loop: CASSIGGSTEAFF. The CDR3 DNA reads TGTGCCAGTAGTATCGGTGGTAGCACTGAAGCTTTCTTT.

This clonotype has at least ten counts. In DNA, the CDR3 is TGTGCCAGCTGCCGGGACAGTTCCTCCTTCTATGGCTACACCTTC. Its translation: CASCRDSSSFYGYTF. The chain carries TRBV27 and TRBJ1-2; 7 bases line up with TRBD1. Germline trimming cut 8 bases from V and 4 bases from J; bases unmatched to any gene: 13. The germline gives CDR1 MNHEY, CDR2 SMNVEV (reference sequence). The CDR3 length is 15 residues.

There are a few counts of this clonotype. The chain joins TRBV2 to TRBJ1-1; D gene ambiguous. The CDR3 has 13 amino acids. In germline, CDR1 is SNHLY, CDR2 FYNNEI. Trimming pared 5 bases from V and 4 bases from J, leaving 11 bases between. The CDR3 DNA follows: TGTGCCAGCAGTCCAACAGTGAGCACTGAAGCTTTCTTT. Translating it yields CASSPTVSTEAFF.

At least ten counts were recorded for this clonotype. This sequence joins TRBV3-1 and TRBJ2-2; possibly TRBD2 for D (5 bases). V was cut by 4 bases and J by 5 bases, with 14 bases left in between. The CDR3 consists of 15 residues. Germline CDR1 reads LGHDT; CDR2 reads YNNKEL (reference sequence). In nucleotides, the CDR3 is TGTGCCAGCAGCCGAAAACTAGGTTCAACCGGGGAGCTGTTTTTT. Translation: CASSRKLGSTGELFF.

The sample holds one count of this clonotype. The V call is TRBV6-2 or TRBV6-3, the J call TRBJ1-5; D not resolved. The CDR3 runs to 15 residues. Germline V gives CDR1 MNHEY, CDR2 SVGEGT. The ends were cut back, 6 bases at V and 4 bases at J, with 16 bases in the middle. The CDR3, as DNA: TGTGCCAGCAGCTCACTCGGGTTAACAAATCAGCCCCAGCATTTT. Translating gives CASSSLGLTNQPQHF.

Worth noting for this clonotype: Germline and junction disagree at one end, which may indicate a read error. The genes are TRBV6-5 and TRBJ1-2, with TRBD1 as a possible D gene (5 bases). The CDR3 is 12 residues long. Germline CDR1 MNHEY, CDR2 SVGAGI. CDR3 in amino acids: CASTYGAYGYIF. Written as DNA, the CDR3 is TGTGCCAGCACTTATGGGGCTTATGGCTACATCTTC.

This clonotype was counted ten times or more. The chain joins TRBV11-1 to TRBJ2-7, with a weak D call TRBD2 (6 bases). This CDR3 comprises 16 residues. V was pared by 5 bases and J by 2 bases, with 19 bases between. The germline CDR1 and CDR2 sequences are SGHAT and FQDESV (reference sequence). CDR3 amino acids: CASSPVKAGPPYEQYF. In nucleotides, the CDR3 is TGTGCCAGCAGCCCGGTAAAGGCGGGGCCTCCCTACGAGCAGTACTTC.

This clonotype was observed at least ten times. This chain joins TRBV11-2 and TRBJ1-1; D gene uncertain. The V end was cut by 0 bases, the J end by 3 bases, with 11 bases between. CDR1 SGHAT and CDR2 FQNNGV come from the germline V gene. The CDR3 is 15 amino acids. The CDR3 reads CASSLDSGRDTEAFF. Here the CDR3 DNA reads TGTGCCAGCAGCTTAGATTCAGGAAGAGACACTGAAGCTTTCTTT.

The chain carries TRBV28 and TRBJ2-7; 10 bases line up with TRBD2. The CDR3 extends over 15 amino acids. V lost 5 bases to trimming and J lost 2 bases; unmatched junction nucleotides: 6. Germline CDR1 MDHEN, CDR2 SYDVKM. CDR3 protein: CASSVVAGGTYEQYF. As DNA, the CDR3 is TGTGCCAGCAGTGTCGTAGCGGGAGGTACCTACGAGCAGTACTTC. The full variable domain, completed using reference TRBV28 and TRBJ2-7, is DVKVTQSSRYLVKRTGEKVFLECVQDMDHENMFWYRQDPGLGLRLIYFSYDVKMKEKGDIPEGYSVSREKKERFSLILESASTNQTSMYLCASSVVAGGTYEQYFGPGTRLTVT.

This clonotype showed up many times. The gene calls are TRBV28 and TRBJ1-5; 7 nucleotides match TRBD1. The CDR3 consists of 13 residues. With V trimmed by 5 bases and J by 7 bases, 5 bases remained unmatched. The germline V gene has CDR1 MDHEN and CDR2 SYDVKM. The chain's CDR3 is CASSPQGWQPQHF. DNA for the CDR3: TGTGCCAGCAGTCCACAGGGGTGGCAGCCCCAGCATTTT. The variable domain in full, completed from reference TRBV28 and TRBJ1-5, reads DVKVTQSSRYLVKRTGEKVFLECVQDMDHENMFWYRQDPGLGLRLIYFSYDVKMKEKGDIPEGYSVSREKKERFSLILESASTNQTSMYLCASSPQGWQPQHFGDGTRLSIL.

This clonotype has a count of ten or more. This chain uses TRBV2 with TRBJ2-5, with 10 bases matching TRBD1. Losses at the gene ends were 2 bases for V and 4 bases for J; bases not matched to a gene: 7. The CDR3 is 16 amino acids. Germline V gene data show CDR1 as SNHLY and CDR2 as FYNNEI. The DNA of the CDR3 is TGTGCCAGCAGTGAACGCGGGGACAGGGGTTTAGAGACCCAGTACTTC. Its translation: CASSERGDRGLETQYF.

This clonotype was seen many times. The chain is built from TRBV11-1 and TRBJ1-1; D unclear. The CDR3 is made up of 16 amino acids. Germline CDR1 reads SGHAT; CDR2 reads FQDESV (reference sequence). V dropped 4 bases and J dropped 0 bases, with 15 bases sitting between them. The chain's CDR3 is CASSSDGRYLNTEAFF. The CDR3 DNA reads as TGTGCCAGCAGCTCGGACGGGAGATATCTGAACACTGAAGCTTTCTTT. Variable domain in full (rest from reference TRBV11-1 and TRBJ1-1): EAEVAQSPRYKITEKSQAVAFWCDPISGHATLYWYRQILGQGPELLVQFQDESVVDDSQLPKDRFSAERLKGVDSTLKIQPAELGDSAMYLCASSSDGRYLNTEAFFGQGTRLTVV.

This clonotype showed up many times. The genes are TRBV12-3 or TRBV12-4 and TRBJ2-7; D might be TRBD2 (6 bases). The CDR3 loop spans 16 amino acids. Trimming stripped 1 base from V and 2 bases from J, with 15 bases between. CDR3 residues: CASSLGNREVAYEQYF. The CDR3 DNA reads as TGTGCCAGCAGTTTAGGTAATAGGGAGGTGGCCTACGAGCAGTACTTC.

The rearrangement joins TRBV6-2 or TRBV6-3 to TRBJ2-7, with 7 bases aligning to TRBD1. Germline loops: CDR1 MNHEY, CDR2 SVGEGT. CDR3 length: 16 residues. The V gene end was trimmed by 6 bases and the J gene end by 3 bases; junction bases not matched to a gene: 14. Written as DNA, the CDR3 is TGTGCCAGCAGCCCCACCCGCAGGGCAGGGGGCTACGAGCAGTACTTC. This translates into CASSPTRRAGGYEQYF.